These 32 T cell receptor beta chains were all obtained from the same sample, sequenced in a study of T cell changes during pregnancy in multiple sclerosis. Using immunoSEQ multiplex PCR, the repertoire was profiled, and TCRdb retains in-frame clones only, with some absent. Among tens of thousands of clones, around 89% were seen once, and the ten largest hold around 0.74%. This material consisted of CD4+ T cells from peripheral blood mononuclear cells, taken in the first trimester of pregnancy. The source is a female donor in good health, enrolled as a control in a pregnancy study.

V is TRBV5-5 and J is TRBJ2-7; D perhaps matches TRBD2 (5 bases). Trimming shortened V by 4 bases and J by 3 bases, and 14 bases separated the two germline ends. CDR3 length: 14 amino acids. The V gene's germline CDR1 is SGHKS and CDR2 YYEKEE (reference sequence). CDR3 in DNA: TGTGCCAGCAGCGGCCATGGGAGCTACTACGAGCAGTACTTC. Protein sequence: CASSGHGSYYEQYF.

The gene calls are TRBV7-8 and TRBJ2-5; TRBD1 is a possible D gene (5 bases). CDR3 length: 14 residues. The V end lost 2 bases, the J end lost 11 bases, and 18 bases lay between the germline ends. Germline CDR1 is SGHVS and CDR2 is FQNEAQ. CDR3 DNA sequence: TGTGCCAGCAGCTTAAGTGGGGCCGGACGGAAACAGTACTTC. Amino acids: CASSLSGAGRKQYF.

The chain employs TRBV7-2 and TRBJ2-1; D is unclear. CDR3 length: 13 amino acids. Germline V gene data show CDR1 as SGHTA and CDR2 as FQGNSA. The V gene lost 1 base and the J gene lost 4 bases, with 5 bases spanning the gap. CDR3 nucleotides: TGTGCCAGCAGCTTAGGGGCGTACAATGAGCAGTTCTTC. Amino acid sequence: CASSLGAYNEQFF.

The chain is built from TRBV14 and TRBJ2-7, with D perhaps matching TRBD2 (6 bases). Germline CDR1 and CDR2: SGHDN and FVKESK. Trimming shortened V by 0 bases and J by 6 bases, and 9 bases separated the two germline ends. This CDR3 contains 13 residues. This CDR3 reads CASSQDLEGEQYF. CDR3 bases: TGTGCCAGCAGCCAAGACTTGGAGGGCGAGCAGTACTTC.

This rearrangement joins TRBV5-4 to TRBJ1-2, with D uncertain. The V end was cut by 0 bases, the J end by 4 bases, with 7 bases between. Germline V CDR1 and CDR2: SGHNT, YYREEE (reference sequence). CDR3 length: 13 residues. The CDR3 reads CASSLEGGYGYTF. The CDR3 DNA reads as TGTGCCAGCAGCTTGGAGGGAGGCTATGGCTACACCTTC.

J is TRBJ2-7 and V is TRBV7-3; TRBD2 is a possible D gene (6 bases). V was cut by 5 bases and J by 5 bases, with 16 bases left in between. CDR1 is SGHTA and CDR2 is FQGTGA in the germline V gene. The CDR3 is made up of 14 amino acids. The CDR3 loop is CASSLQGGYDEQYF. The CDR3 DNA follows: TGTGCCAGCAGCCTGCAGGGAGGATACGACGAGCAGTACTTC.

The CDR3 spells CASSVSGGSNQPQHF. In DNA, the CDR3 is TGTGCCAGCAGCGTTTCTGGGGGGAGCAATCAGCCCCAGCATTTT. The chain couples TRBV9 to TRBJ1-5; D possibly corresponds to TRBD1 (5 bases). Trimming took 2 bases from V and 1 from J, leaving 10 bases between them. The CDR3 loop spans 15 amino acids. Per germline, CDR1 SGDLS and CDR2 YYNGEE.

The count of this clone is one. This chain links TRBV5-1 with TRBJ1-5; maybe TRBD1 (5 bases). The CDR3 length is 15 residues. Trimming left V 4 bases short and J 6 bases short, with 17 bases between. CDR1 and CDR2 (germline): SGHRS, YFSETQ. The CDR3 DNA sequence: TGCGCCAGCAGCCCAACAGGTTCCCGAAGTCAGCCCCAGCATTTT. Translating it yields CASSPTGSRSQPQHF.

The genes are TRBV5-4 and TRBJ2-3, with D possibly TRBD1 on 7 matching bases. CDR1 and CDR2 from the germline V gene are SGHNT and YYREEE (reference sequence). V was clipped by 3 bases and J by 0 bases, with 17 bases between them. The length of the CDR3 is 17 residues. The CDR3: CASSSPPGGFSTDTQYF. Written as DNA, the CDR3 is TGTGCCAGCAGCTCCCCCCCAGGGGGGTTTAGCACAGATACGCAGTATTTT.

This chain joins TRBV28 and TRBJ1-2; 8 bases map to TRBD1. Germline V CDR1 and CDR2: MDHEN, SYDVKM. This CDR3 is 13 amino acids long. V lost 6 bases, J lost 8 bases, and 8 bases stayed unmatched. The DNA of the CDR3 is TGTGCCAGCAGGCCCCAGGGGGCTCGGGGCTACACCTTC. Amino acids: CASRPQGARGYTF.

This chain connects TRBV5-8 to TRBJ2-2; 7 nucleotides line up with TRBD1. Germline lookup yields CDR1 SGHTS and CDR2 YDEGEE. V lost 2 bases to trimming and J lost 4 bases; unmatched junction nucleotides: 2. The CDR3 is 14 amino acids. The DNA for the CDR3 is TGTGCCAGCAGCTTCAGGGGGTCCACCGGGGAGCTGTTTTTT. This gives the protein CASSFRGSTGELFF.

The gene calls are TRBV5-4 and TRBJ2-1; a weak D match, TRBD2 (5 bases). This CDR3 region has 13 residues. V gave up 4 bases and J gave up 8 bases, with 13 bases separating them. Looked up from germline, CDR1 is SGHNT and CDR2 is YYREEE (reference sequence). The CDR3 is CASSATRSDEQFF. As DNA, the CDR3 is TGTGCCAGCAGCGCCACTAGGTCCGATGAGCAGTTCTTC.

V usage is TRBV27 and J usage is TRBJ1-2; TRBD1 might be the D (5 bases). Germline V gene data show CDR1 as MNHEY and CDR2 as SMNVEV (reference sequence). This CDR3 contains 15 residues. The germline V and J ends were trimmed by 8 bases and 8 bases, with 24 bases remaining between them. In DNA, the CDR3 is TGTGCCAGCCTCTCCCTTACTAATCAGGGTTTGGGCTACACCTTC. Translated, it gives CASLSLTNQGLGYTF.

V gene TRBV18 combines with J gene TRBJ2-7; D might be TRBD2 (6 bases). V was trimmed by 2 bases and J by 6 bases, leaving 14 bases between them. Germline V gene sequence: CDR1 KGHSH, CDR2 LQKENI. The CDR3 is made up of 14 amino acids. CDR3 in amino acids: CASSPAGLGSEQYF. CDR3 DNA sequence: TGTGCCAGCTCACCAGCGGGACTCGGGAGCGAGCAGTACTTC.

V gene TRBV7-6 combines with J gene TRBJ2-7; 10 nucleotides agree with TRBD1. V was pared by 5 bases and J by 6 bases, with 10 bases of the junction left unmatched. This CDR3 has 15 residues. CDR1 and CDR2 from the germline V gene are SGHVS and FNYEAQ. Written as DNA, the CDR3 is TGTGCCAGCAGCCCCCAAGCCGGGACAGGGGCCGAGCAGTACTTC. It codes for CASSPQAGTGAEQYF.

CDR3 in DNA: TGTGCCTACAGGGGAAACTACGAGCAGTACTTC. Its translation: CAYRGNYEQYF. The chain carries TRBV30 and TRBJ2-7, with 7 positions matching TRBD1. Germline V gives CDR1 GTSNPN, CDR2 SVGIG (reference sequence). This CDR3 is built from 11 residues. With 7 bases clipped from V and 3 bases from J, the junction kept 3 bases outside the gene matches.

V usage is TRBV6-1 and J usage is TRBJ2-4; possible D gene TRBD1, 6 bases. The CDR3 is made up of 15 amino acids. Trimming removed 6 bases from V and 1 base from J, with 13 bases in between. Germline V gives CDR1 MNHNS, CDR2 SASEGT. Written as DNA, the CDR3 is TGTGCCAGCAGCCAACAGGGTGGCGCCAAAAACATTCAGTACTTC. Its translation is CASSQQGGAKNIQYF.

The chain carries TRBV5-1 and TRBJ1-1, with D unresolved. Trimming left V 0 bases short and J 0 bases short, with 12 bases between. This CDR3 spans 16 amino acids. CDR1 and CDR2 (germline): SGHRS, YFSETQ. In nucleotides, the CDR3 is TGCGCCAGCAGCTTGGGAACTTTCCATCTGAACACTGAAGCTTTCTTT. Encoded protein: CASSLGTFHLNTEAFF.

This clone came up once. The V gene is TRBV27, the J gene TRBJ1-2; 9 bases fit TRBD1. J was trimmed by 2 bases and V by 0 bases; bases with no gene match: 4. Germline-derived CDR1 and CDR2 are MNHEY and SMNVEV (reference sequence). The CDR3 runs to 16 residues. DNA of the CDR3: TGTGCCAGCAGTTTATCTACCGGACAGGGGAACTATGGCTACACCTTC. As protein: CASSLSTGQGNYGYTF.

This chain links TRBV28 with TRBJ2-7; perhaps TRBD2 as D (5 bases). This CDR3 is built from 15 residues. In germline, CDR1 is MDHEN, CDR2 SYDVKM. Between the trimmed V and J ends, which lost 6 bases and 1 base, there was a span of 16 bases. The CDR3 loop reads CASRLGPSRSYEQYF. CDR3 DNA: TGTGCCAGCAGGTTGGGTCCTAGCCGTTCCTACGAGCAGTACTTC.

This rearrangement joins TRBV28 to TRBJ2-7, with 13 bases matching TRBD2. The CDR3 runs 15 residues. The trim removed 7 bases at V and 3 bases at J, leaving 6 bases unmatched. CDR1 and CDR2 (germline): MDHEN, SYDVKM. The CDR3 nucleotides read TGTGCCAGCACTTCGGGACTAGCGGGATACTACGAGCAGTACTTC. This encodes CASTSGLAGYYEQYF.

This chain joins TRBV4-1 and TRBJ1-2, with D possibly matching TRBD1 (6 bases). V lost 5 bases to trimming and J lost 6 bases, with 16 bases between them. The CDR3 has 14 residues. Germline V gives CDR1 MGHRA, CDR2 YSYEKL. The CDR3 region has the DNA TGCGCCAGCAGCTCCAGGACAGTGTCACATGGCTACACCTTC. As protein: CASSSRTVSHGYTF.

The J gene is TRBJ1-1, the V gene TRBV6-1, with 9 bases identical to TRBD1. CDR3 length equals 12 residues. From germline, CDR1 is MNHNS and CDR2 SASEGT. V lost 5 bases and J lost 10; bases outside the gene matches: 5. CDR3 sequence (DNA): TGTGCCAGCAGTTTAGTGGACAGGGGAGCTTTCTTT. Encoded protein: CASSLVDRGAFF.

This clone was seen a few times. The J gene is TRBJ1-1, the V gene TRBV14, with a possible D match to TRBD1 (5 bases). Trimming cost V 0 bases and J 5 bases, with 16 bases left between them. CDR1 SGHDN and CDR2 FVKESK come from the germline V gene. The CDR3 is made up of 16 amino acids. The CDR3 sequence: CASSQDLTRRGTEAFF. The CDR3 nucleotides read TGTGCCAGCAGCCAAGATCTAACCAGGAGGGGAACTGAAGCTTTCTTT.

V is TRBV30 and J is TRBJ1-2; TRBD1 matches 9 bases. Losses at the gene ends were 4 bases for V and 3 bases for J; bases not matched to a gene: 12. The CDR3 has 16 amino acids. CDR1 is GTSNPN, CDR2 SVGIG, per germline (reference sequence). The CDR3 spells CAWTSGQGPPYYGYTF. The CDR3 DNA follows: TGTGCCTGGACCTCGGGACAGGGTCCCCCGTACTATGGCTACACCTTC.

Here the CDR3 DNA reads TGCAGCGTTGGGACAGGGGGCATTCGTGGCTACACCTTC. As protein: CSVGTGGIRGYTF. The chain combines TRBV29-1 with TRBJ1-2, with TRBD1 matching over 11 bases. Germline CDR1 is SQVTM and CDR2 is ANQGSEA. The CDR3 runs to 13 residues. Trimming cost V 4 bases and J 7 bases; bases outside gene matches: 5.

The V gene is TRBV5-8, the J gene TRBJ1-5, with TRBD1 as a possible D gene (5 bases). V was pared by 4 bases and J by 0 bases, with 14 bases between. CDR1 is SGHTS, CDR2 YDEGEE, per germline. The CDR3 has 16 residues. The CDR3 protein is CASSPAEGNSNQPQHF. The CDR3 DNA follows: TGTGCCAGCAGCCCGGCGGAGGGGAATAGCAATCAGCCCCAGCATTTT.

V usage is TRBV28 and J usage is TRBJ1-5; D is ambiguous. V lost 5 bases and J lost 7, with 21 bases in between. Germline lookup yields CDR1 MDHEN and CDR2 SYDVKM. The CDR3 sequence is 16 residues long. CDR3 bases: TGTGCCAGCAGTCAGTTGCGGGTTGTTTCCAAACAGCCCCAGCATTTT. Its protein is CASSQLRVVSKQPQHF. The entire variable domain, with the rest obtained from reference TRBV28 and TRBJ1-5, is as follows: DVKVTQSSRYLVKRTGEKVFLECVQDMDHENMFWYRQDPGLGLRLIYFSYDVKMKEKGDIPEGYSVSREKKERFSLILESASTNQTSMYLCASSQLRVVSKQPQHFGDGTRLSIL.

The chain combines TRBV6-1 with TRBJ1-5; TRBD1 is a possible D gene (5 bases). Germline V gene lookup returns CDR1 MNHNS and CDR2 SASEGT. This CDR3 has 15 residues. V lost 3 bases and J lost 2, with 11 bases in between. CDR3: CASSDRGSGNQPQHF. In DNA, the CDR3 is TGTGCCAGCAGTGATAGGGGTTCGGGCAATCAGCCCCAGCATTTT.

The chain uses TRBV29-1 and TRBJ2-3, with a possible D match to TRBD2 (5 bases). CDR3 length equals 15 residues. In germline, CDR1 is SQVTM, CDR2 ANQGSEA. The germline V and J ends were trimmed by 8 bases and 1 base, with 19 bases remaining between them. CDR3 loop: CSTQPRVRGTDTQYF. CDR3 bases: TGCAGCACCCAGCCCCGTGTGAGGGGCACAGATACGCAGTATTTT.

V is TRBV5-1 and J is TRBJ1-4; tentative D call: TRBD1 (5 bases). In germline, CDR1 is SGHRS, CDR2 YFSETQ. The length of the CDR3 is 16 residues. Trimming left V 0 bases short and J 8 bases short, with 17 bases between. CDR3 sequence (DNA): TGCGCCAGCAGCTTGGGGGGCTCAGGAGTAGTCGAAAAACTGTTTTTT. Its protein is CASSLGGSGVVEKLFF.

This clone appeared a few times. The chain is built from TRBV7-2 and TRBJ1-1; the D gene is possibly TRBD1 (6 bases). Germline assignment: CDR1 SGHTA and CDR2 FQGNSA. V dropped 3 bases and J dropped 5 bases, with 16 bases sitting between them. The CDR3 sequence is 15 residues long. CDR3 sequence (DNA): TGTGCCAGCAGCTTCTCCAGGGGCGCAGTAACTGAAGCTTTCTTT. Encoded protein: CASSFSRGAVTEAFF.